The present TCR beta chain was sequenced within a study of cytomegalovirus exposure and HLA in healthy donors. A multiplex PCR was run with 60 Vbeta primers and 13 Jbeta primers. Method: immunoSEQ multiplex PCR; TCRdb's copy keeps in-frame clones and lacks some. The sample records 150,000 to 200,000 clones, roughly 82% being singletons. Nominally healthy donors were sampled, though unrecorded immune exposures were likely. The CDR3 totals 13 residues. V lost 1 base and J lost 6, with 6 bases in between. Germline values: CDR1 SGHAT, CDR2 FQDESV (reference sequence). This clone has more than one count but fewer than ten.

This receptor was identified in a woman between 50 and 59 years old in good health and CMV-seropositive. Input material: PBMCs. V gene TRBV11-1 combines with J gene TRBJ1-4; D remains unclear. The CDR3 protein is CASSLEPHEKLFF. The CDR3 nucleotides read TGTGCCAGCAGCTTAGAGCCCCATGAAAAACTGTTTTTT.